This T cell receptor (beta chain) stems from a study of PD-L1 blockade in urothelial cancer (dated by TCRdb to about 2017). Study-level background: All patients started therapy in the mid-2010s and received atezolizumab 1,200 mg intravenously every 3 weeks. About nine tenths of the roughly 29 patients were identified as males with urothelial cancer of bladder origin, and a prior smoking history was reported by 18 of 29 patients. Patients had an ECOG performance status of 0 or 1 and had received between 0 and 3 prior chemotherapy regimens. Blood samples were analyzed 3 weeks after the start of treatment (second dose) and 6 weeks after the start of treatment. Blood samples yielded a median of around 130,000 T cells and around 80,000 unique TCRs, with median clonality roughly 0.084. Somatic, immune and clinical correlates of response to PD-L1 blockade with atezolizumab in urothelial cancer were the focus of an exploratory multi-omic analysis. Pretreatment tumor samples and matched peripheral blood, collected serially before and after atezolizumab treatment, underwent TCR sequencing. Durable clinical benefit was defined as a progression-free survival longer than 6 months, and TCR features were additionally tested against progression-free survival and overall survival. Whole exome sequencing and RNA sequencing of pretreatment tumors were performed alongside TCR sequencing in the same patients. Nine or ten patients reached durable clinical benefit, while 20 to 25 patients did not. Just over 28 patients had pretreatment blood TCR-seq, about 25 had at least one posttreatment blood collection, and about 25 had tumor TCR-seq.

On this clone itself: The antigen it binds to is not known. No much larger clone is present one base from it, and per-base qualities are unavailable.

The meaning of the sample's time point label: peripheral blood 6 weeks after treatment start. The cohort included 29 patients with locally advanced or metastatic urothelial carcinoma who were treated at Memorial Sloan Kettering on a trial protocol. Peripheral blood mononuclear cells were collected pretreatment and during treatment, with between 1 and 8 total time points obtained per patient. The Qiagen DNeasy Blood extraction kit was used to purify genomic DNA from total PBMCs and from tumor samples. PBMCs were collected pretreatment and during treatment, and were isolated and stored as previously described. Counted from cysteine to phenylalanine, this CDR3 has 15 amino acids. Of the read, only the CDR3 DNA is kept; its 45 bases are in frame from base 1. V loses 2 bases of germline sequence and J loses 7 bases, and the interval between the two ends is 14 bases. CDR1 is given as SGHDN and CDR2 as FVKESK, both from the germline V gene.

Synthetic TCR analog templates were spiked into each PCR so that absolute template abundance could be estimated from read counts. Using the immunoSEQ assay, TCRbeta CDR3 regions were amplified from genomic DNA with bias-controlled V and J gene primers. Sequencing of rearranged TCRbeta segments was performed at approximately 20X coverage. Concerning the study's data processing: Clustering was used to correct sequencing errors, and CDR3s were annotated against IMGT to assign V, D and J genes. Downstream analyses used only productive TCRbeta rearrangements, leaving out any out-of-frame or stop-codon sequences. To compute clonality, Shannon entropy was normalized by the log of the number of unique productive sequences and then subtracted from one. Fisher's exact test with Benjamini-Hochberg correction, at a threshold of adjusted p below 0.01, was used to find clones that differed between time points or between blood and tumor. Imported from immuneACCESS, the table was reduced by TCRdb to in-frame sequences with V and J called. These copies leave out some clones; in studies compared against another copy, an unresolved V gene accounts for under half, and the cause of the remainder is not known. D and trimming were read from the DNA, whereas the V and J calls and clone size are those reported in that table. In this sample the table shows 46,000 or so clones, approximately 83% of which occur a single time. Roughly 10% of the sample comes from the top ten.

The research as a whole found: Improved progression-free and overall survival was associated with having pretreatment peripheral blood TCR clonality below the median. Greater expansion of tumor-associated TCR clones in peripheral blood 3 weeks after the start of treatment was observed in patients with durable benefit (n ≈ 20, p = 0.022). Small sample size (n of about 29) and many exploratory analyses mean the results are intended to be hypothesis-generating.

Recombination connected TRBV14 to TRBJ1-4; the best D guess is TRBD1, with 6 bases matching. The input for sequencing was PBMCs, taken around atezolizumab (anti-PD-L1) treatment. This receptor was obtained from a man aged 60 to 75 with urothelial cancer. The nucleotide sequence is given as TGTGCCAGCAGCCAAAACACCGGGACAAGTGAAAAACTGTTTTTT. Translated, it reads CASSQNTGTSEKLFF.